The rows below give T cell receptor beta chains drawn from one sample of a study of OX40 agonist ivuxolimab in advanced cancers. Assay: immunoSEQ multiplex PCR; the TCRdb copy retains only in-frame clones and omits some. The sample lists 55,000 to 75,000 clones, 80% to 95% occurring once. The sequences come from CD4+ or CD8+ T cells sorted from blood, collected in a trial of the OX40 agonist ivuxolimab. These receptors were collected from an adult with an advanced solid tumor such as melanoma, head and neck, liver or kidney cancer. CDR3s include the opening cysteine and the closing phenylalanine or tryptophan. A D gene is named only where the DNA matches it firmly. The size field is filled for only some rows; it gives once, few, many or a size class.

TRBV10-3	TRBJ2-7	TRBD2	-	14	TGTGCCATCAGATCCGGGACTAGTGTCTACGAGCAGTACTTC	CAIRSGTSVYEQYF
TRBV18	TRBJ1-3	TRBD1	-	16	TGTGCCAGCTCACTGGCGGGACAGGGGAAGAGAAACACCATATATTTT	CASSLAGQGKRNTIYF
TRBV10-1	TRBJ2-5	TRBD1	-	15	TGCGCCAGCAGTGAACCGGGACAGGGAGTTGAGACCCAGTACTTC	CASSEPGQGVETQYF
TRBV18	TRBJ1-5	TRBD1	-	15	TGTGCCAGCTCACCAGGCGGGACAGGGTTATCGCCCCAGCATTTT	CASSPGGTGLSPQHF
TRBV2	TRBJ1-5	-	few	16	TGTGCCAGCAGTGAAGCCGCCGGATATAGCAATCAGCCCCAGCATTTT	CASSEAAGYSNQPQHF
TRBV11-3	TRBJ2-7	-	-	12	TGTGCCAGCAGCTTACGCGGCTACGAGCAGTACTTC	CASSLRGYEQYF
TRBV5-1	TRBJ2-2	-	-	13	TGCGCCAGCGAGCGCAGCAACACCGGGGAGCTGTTTTTT	CASERSNTGELFF
TRBV5-1	TRBJ1-3	TRBD1	-	17	TGCGCCAGCACCCTGGGGACAGGGTCATACTCTGGAAACACCATATATTTT	CASTLGTGSYSGNTIYF
TRBV7-8	TRBJ1-4	-	-	14	TGTGCCAGCAGCTCCAGGGGTTGGAACGAAAAACTGTTTTTT	CASSSRGWNEKLFF
TRBV5-1	TRBJ2-3	TRBD1	-	15	TGCGCCAGCAGCCGTGGACAGGAGAGAATAGATACGCAGTATTTT	CASSRGQERIDTQYF
TRBV28	TRBJ2-5	TRBD2	-	16	TGTGCCAGCACCACCCCTGGCGGGGGGGTCCAAGAGACCCAGTACTTC	CASTTPGGGVQETQYF
TRBV5-1	TRBJ2-3	TRBD1	-	14	TGCGCCAGCAGAACAGGGGTGGCCGCAGATACGCAGTATTTT	CASRTGVAADTQYF
TRBV4-2	TRBJ2-3	TRBD1	-	17	TGTGCCAGCAGCCTAAAGACAGGGGCGTTTGACACAGATACGCAGTATTTT	CASSLKTGAFDTDTQYF
TRBV12-5	TRBJ1-1	-	once	13	TGTGCTAGTGGTCCCGGGGGATTCACCGAAGCTTTCTTT	CASGPGGFTEAFF
TRBV7-2	TRBJ1-2	-	-	15	TGTGCCAGCAGCGTCGGGACGGAGACTAACTATGGCTACACCTTC	CASSVGTETNYGYTF
TRBV7-3	TRBJ1-4	-	-	14	TGTGCCAGCAGCTTAGATGGGAGGAATGAAAAACTGTTTTTT	CASSLDGRNEKLFF
TRBV19	TRBJ2-5	-	-	12	TGTGCCAGTTCAGGGCCCCAAGAGACCCAGTACTTC	CASSGPQETQYF
TRBV30	TRBJ1-5	TRBD1	-	15	TGTGCCTGGAGTGCAGGACAGGAACCCTATCAGCCCCAGCATTTT	CAWSAGQEPYQPQHF
TRBV7-6	TRBJ2-2	TRBD1	once	15	TGTGCCAGCAGCTCCGGGACAGGGTTTACCGGGGAGCTGTTTTTT	CASSSGTGFTGELFF
TRBV9	TRBJ1-2	-	-	15	TGTGCCAGCAGCCCTCGACAGGAGGCAAGCTATGGCTACACCTTC	CASSPRQEASYGYTF
TRBV6-6	TRBJ2-5	-	-	15	TGTGCCAGCAGAGAGGGAGCTACGTACCAAGAGACCCAGTACTTC	CASREGATYQETQYF
TRBV28	TRBJ1-5	-	few	15	TGTGCCAGCAGTCCCCAAGACAGAGAAAATCAGCCCCAGCATTTT	CASSPQDRENQPQHF
TRBV6-1	TRBJ2-7	-	-	11	TGTGCCAGCAGCTTTCGGAGCGAGCAGTACTTC	CASSFRSEQYF
TRBV29-1	TRBJ2-7	-	-	15	TGCAGCGTTGAGACAGCTCCAGGGGCCCTCGGAGAGCAGTACTTC	CSVETAPGALGEQYF
TRBV13	TRBJ1-4	-	-	17	TGTGCCAGCAGCTTATGCCCCAGCAGCGCAACTAATGAAAAACTGTTTTTT	CASSLCPSSATNEKLFF
TRBV5-5	TRBJ1-4	TRBD1	-	15	TGTGCCAGCAGCCTAACCGGGACAGGGCGAGAAAAACTGTTTTTT	CASSLTGTGREKLFF
TRBV7-8	TRBJ2-7	-	-	16	TGTGCCAGTAGCTTAGTGCGGACACCCGGGTACTACGAGCAGTACTTC	CASSLVRTPGYYEQYF
TRBV5-6	TRBJ2-6	-	once	14	TGTGCCAGCAGCTTAGGGGTTGGGGCCAACGTCCTGACTTTC	CASSLGVGANVLTF
TRBV6-1	TRBJ1-1	-	-	12	TGTGCCAGCAGAGGGTTCACCACTGAAGCTTTCTTT	CASRGFTTEAFF
TRBV20-1	TRBJ2-7	-	-	11	TGCAGTGCTAGAACACTATACGAGCAGTACTTC	CSARTLYEQYF
TRBV25-1	TRBJ1-3	-	-	14	TGTGCCAGCAGTGGATCAGGCTCTGGAAACACCATATATTTT	CASSGSGSGNTIYF
TRBV11-2	TRBJ2-1	-	-	16	TGTGCCAGCAGCTCCCCCCCAGGGGTAGTACGAAATGAGCAGTTCTTC	CASSSPPGVVRNEQFF
TRBV6-1	TRBJ1-1	-	-	11	TGTGCCAGCAGCCTGGACACTGAAGCTTTCTTT	CASSLDTEAFF
TRBV5-1	TRBJ2-5	TRBD1	-	16	TGCGCCAGCAGCTTGTCGGGCACAGGGGGACGAGAGACCCAGTACTTC	CASSLSGTGGRETQYF
TRBV7-9	TRBJ2-3	TRBD2	-	17	TGTGCCAGCAGCTTAGCCTCCGGGACTAGCGGGAGAGATACGCAGTATTTT	CASSLASGTSGRDTQYF
TRBV11-2	TRBJ1-6	TRBD1	-	14	TGTGCCAGCAGCCCTCAGACAGGGTATTCACCCCTCCACTTT	CASSPQTGYSPLHF
TRBV19	TRBJ1-2	-	-	15	TGTGCCAGTAGTACTGGACACCAGGGCAACTATGGCTACACCTTC	CASSTGHQGNYGYTF
TRBV5-5	TRBJ2-7	-	-	12	TGTGCCAGCAGCTTGTTGGGGTACGAGCAGTACTTC	CASSLLGYEQYF
TRBV11-2	TRBJ1-2	TRBD1	-	15	TGTGCCAGCAGCCCACTCCTCGGGACAGGGACTGGCTACACCTTC	CASSPLLGTGTGYTF
TRBV19	TRBJ1-2	-	-	12	TGTGCCAGCAAGCCCCAATCGGATGGCTACACCTTC	CASKPQSDGYTF
TRBV29-1	TRBJ1-2	TRBD1	-	17	TGCAGCGCCGTGGGGCTCCTCAGGGGGTCGAACGGATATGGCTACACCTTC	CSAVGLLRGSNGYGYTF
TRBV7-9	TRBJ2-3	TRBD2	once	14	TGTGCCAGCAGCTTCGGGGGGGAGACAGATACGCAGTATTTT	CASSFGGETDTQYF
TRBV4-1	TRBJ2-3	TRBD1	-	17	TGCGCCAGCAGCCAAGATGGACAGGGGGAAGGAGCAGATACGCAGTATTTT	CASSQDGQGEGADTQYF
TRBV27	TRBJ2-3	-	once	12	TGTGCCAGCACCTCCCCCGCAGATACGCAGTATTTT	CASTSPADTQYF
TRBV18	TRBJ2-3	-	-	14	TGTGCCAGCTCACTAAGGCGGTCCACAGATACGCAGTATTTT	CASSLRRSTDTQYF
TRBV5-1	TRBJ2-2	TRBD2	-	15	TGCGCCAGCAGCGTCGGGGGGTTGAACACCGGGGAGCTGTTTTTT	CASSVGGLNTGELFF
TRBV5-1	TRBJ2-5	TRBD1	-	14	TGCGCCAGCAGCCAGGGACAGGGAGGAGAGACCCAGTACTTC	CASSQGQGGETQYF
TRBV4-2	TRBJ2-1	-	-	15	TGTGCCAGCAGCCGAAGCGATTTGGCCTACAATGAGCAGTTCTTC	CASSRSDLAYNEQFF
TRBV14	TRBJ2-4	-	-	16	TGTGCCAGCAGCCAAACGCAGGGAGTCGCCAAAAACATTCAGTACTTC	CASSQTQGVAKNIQYF
TRBV11-2	TRBJ2-7	TRBD2	-	17	TGTGCCAGCAGCTTTTATCTAGCGGGGGGGCAGTCCTACGAGCAGTACTTC	CASSFYLAGGQSYEQYF
TRBV18	TRBJ2-7	TRBD2	-	16	TGTGCCAGCTCACCGGCCAGCGGGATGGGGTCCTACGAGCAGTACTTC	CASSPASGMGSYEQYF
TRBV28	TRBJ2-3	-	-	13	TGTGCCAGCAGTTTAGGGGTGGAAGATACGCAGTATTTT	CASSLGVEDTQYF
TRBV2	TRBJ1-3	-	-	15	TGTGCCAGCAGTCCCGAGGGGTTCACTGGAAACACCATATATTTT	CASSPEGFTGNTIYF
TRBV6-4	TRBJ2-1	-	-	12	TGTGCCAGCAGTGGAGTCGCTGGGGAGCAGTTCTTC	CASSGVAGEQFF
TRBV6-5	TRBJ2-3	-	-	15	TGTGCCAGCAGTTACATCAGGGGGGGTAAAGATACGCAGTATTTT	CASSYIRGGKDTQYF